This passage covers 21 T cell receptor beta chains from one sample sequenced in a study of CD8+CD57+ T cells in acquired aplastic anemia. Researchers used genomic DNA as the template to profile TCR beta VDJ and CDR3. TCRdb recomputed calls from the reads with MiXCR, one row per CDR3 protein. Of about 160,000 distinct CDR3 sequences in the sample, roughly 47% were seen once. The sample was sorted CD4+, CD8+, or CD8+CD57+ T cells (not recorded which) from PBMCs. These receptors all come from a human donor in good health.

With respect to this clonotype: This may be a read error, as it is one base from a much larger clone. The rearrangement links TRBV20-1 to TRBJ2-1; 7 bases are a match to TRBD2. The germline V gene encodes CDR1 DFQATT and CDR2 SNEGSKA (reference sequence). The CDR3 covers 14 residues. This CDR3 is CSASWRGSYDEQFF. The CDR3 coding sequence is TGCAGCGCAAGTTGGCGGGGGTCCTACGATGAGCAGTTCTTC.

This CDR3 reads CSGNGTAYNSPLHF. The CDR3 nucleotides read TGCAGTGGGAACGGGACAGCGTATAATTCACCCCTCCACTTT. This sequence joins TRBV20-1 and TRBJ1-6, with 7 bases identical to TRBD1. CDR1 is DFQATT, CDR2 SNEGSKA, per germline (reference sequence). CDR3 length: 14 residues. V was pared by 7 bases and J by 4 bases, with 7 bases of the junction left unmatched.

The rearrangement uses TRBV11-3 and TRBJ2-1; TRBD2 is a possible D gene (7 bases). Germline loops: CDR1 SGHNT, CDR2 YENEEA. There are 14 residues in the CDR3. Between the trimmed V and J ends, which lost 5 bases and 4 bases, there was a span of 12 bases. CDR3 bases: TGTGCCAGCAGCGGGGGGGCGGCTTACAATGAGCAGTTCTTC. Protein sequence: CASSGGAAYNEQFF.

About this clonotype: One base away lies a much larger clone, so this may be a sequencing read error. The rearrangement uses TRBV19 and TRBJ2-3, with 16 bases matching TRBD2. CDR1 and CDR2 (germline): LNHDA, SQIVND (reference sequence). This CDR3 comprises 18 residues. With 4 bases clipped from V and 2 bases from J, the junction kept 6 bases outside the gene matches. This chain's CDR3 is CASSRPGLAGGVTDTQYF. In DNA form, the CDR3 reads TGTGCCAGTAGTAGGCCGGGACTAGCGGGGGGGGTCACAGATACGCAGTATTTT.

This chain uses TRBV10-2 with TRBJ2-2; perhaps D is TRBD1 or TRBD2 (5 bases each). Trimming took 4 bases from V and 1 from J, leaving 10 bases between them. Germline V CDR1 and CDR2: WSHSY, SAAADI. This CDR3 has 15 residues. The chain's CDR3 is CASSAGTKNTGELFF. In DNA, the CDR3 is TGCGCCAGCAGTGCCGGGACCAAGAACACCGGGGAGCTGTTTTTT.

The CDR3 loop reads CVTGGNVWQPQHF. The CDR3 bases are TGTGTCACCGGGGGTAACGTATGGCAGCCCCAGCATTTT. V usage is TRBV28 and J usage is TRBJ1-5; D is perhaps TRBD1 (5 bases). Germline CDR1 MDHEN, CDR2 SYDVKM. This CDR3 comprises 13 residues.

This clonotype was counted a single time. V is TRBV10-3 and J is TRBJ1-2; no firm D call. This CDR3 has 13 amino acids. Trimming removed 3 bases at V and 2 bases at J, with 7 bases between. Germline CDR1 reads ENHRY; CDR2 reads SYGVKD. CDR3 bases: TGTGCCATCAGTGACAGGCAAAACTATGGCTACACCTTC. Translated: CAISDRQNYGYTF.

This clonotype has just a few counts. The chain employs TRBV10-3 and TRBJ2-7; D call uncertain. Per the germline V gene, CDR1 is ENHRY and CDR2 is SYGVKD. V lost 0 bases and J lost 2, with 8 bases in between. The CDR3 runs 14 residues. CDR3 sequence: CAISESSDPYEQYF. CDR3 coding DNA: TGTGCCATCAGTGAGTCCTCCGACCCCTACGAGCAGTACTTC.

This clonotype was detected a few times. A much larger clone lies a single base off, so this may be a read error. J is TRBJ2-3 and V is TRBV9; D gene uncertain. In germline, CDR1 is SGDLS, CDR2 YYNGEE. This CDR3 is 14 amino acids long. CDR3 coding DNA: TGTGCCAGCAGCGCGTCTACCTTAACAGATACGCGGTATTTT. Its protein is CASSASTLTDTRYF.

The rearrangement uses TRBV11-2 and TRBJ1-3; tentative D call: TRBD1 (6 bases). V lost 3 bases, J lost 0 bases, and 12 bases lay in between. The germline V gene has CDR1 SGHAT and CDR2 FQNNGV. There are 16 residues in the CDR3. The DNA for the CDR3 is TGTGCCAGCAGCTTGTTCCGACAGGACTCTGGAAACACCATATATTTT. Protein product: CASSLFRQDSGNTIYF.

In the case of this clonotype: A read error is possible here, since a much larger clone lies one base away. The V and J genes are TRBV9 and TRBJ1-4; D remains unclear. The CDR3 totals 14 residues. The germline V gene has CDR1 SGDLS and CDR2 YYNGEE. CDR3 sequence: CASSPPGSSEKLSF. CDR3 bases: TGTGCCAGCAGCCCGCCGGGCTCGAGTGAAAAACTGTCTTTT.

At least ten counts were recorded for this clonotype. V and J are TRBV20-1 and TRBJ1-2; D not certain. CDR3 size: 13 residues. The germline V gene has CDR1 DFQATT and CDR2 SNEGSKA (reference sequence). The V and J ends lost 0 bases and 7 bases respectively, with 12 bases between them. The CDR3 DNA sequence: TGCAGTGCTAGAGATCTCCCGGGTTCTGGCTACACCTTC. It is translated as CSARDLPGSGYTF.

The V gene is TRBV5-6, the J gene TRBJ2-7, with a tentative D call TRBD2 (6 bases). Trimming removed 5 bases from V and 6 bases from J, with 18 bases in between. CDR1 is SGHDT, CDR2 YYEEEE, per germline. The CDR3 is 14 residues long. The CDR3 coding sequence is TGTGCCAGCAGACAACCCAACGTGGGGGGCGAGCAGTACTTC. Encoded protein: CASRQPNVGGEQYF.

This clonotype was recorded at least ten times. The chain carries TRBV30 and TRBJ2-3; maybe TRBD1 (5 bases). The CDR3 loop spans 14 amino acids. CDR1 is GTSNPN and CDR2 is SVGIG in the germline V gene (reference sequence). V was cut by 1 base and J by 0 bases, with 8 bases left in between. The CDR3 nucleotides read TGTGCCTGGAGTGGACAGCCTAGCACAGATACGCAGTATTTT. The encoded protein is CAWSGQPSTDTQYF.

This clonotype was detected ten times or more. This rearrangement joins TRBV29-1 to TRBJ1-2; D ambiguous. The germline V and J ends were trimmed by 7 bases and 4 bases, with 7 bases remaining between them. Germline values: CDR1 SQVTM, CDR2 ANQGSEA. The CDR3 extends over 10 amino acids. The CDR3, as DNA: TGCAGCGCGGTGGGCTATGGCTACACCTTC. Residues: CSAVGYGYTF.

This clonotype was picked up a small number of times. This may be a read error, as it is one base from a much larger clone. The chain has TRBV12-3 or TRBV12-4 and TRBJ1-6; D ambiguous. The V and J ends lost 6 bases and 10 bases respectively, with 10 bases between them. The CDR3 runs 12 residues. Written as DNA, the CDR3 is TGTGCCAGCAGGGGATCGCCATCACCCCTCCACTTT. Amino acid sequence: CASRGSPSPLHF.

The chain carries TRBV14 and TRBJ1-1; 7 positions agree with TRBD1. V dropped 4 bases and J dropped 11; count of bases not matched to a gene: 7. This CDR3 spans 12 amino acids. Germline CDR1 is SGHDN and CDR2 is FVKESK. CDR3 bases: TGTGCCAGCAGCCGGATTACAGGGGAGGCTTTCTTT. Protein sequence: CASSRITGEAFF.

Many counts were recorded for this clonotype. J is TRBJ2-7 and V is TRBV27, with 9 bases fitting TRBD1. J was trimmed by 3 bases and V by 5 bases; bases with no gene match: 8. Germline CDR1 is MNHEY and CDR2 is SMNVEV (reference sequence). CDR3 size: 15 residues. The CDR3 here is CASSPSWDRVYEQYF. The DNA for the CDR3 is TGTGCCAGCAGTCCTTCGTGGGACAGGGTCTACGAGCAGTACTTC.

This clonotype was counted ten times or more. The chain carries TRBV12-5 and TRBJ1-4; tentatively, D is TRBD1 (5 bases). Germline loops: CDR1 LGHNT, CDR2 FRNRAP. Trimming cost V 4 bases and J 6 bases, with 6 bases left between them. The CDR3 sequence is 12 residues long. DNA of the CDR3: TGTGCTAGTGGTTCAGGGTATGAAAAACTGTTTTTT. This sequence encodes CASGSGYEKLFF.

The CDR3 protein is CASFPPGTDKNIQYF. The CDR3 nucleotides read TGTGCCAGCTTCCCCCCCGGGACAGACAAAAACATTCAGTACTTC. This sequence joins TRBV6-1 and TRBJ2-4, with 7 bases matching TRBD1. Trimming cost V 8 bases and J 3 bases; bases outside gene matches: 10. This CDR3 contains 15 residues. Germline CDR1 MNHNS, CDR2 SASEGT.

In this sample, this clonotype turned up once. This chain links TRBV24-1 with TRBJ2-7; weak D call: TRBD1 (5 bases). V was shortened by 0 bases and J by 2 bases, with 13 bases between the two germline ends. Germline CDR1 KGHDR, CDR2 SFDVKD. The CDR3 extends over 16 amino acids. The CDR3 DNA reads TGTGCCACCAGTGATTTGAGGACACGGAATCCCTACGAGCAGTACTTC. It yields the protein CATSDLRTRNPYEQYF.